The rows below give T cell receptor beta chains drawn from one sample of a study of vaccination effects on CD4 cells after COVID-19. The antigens for these receptors are not known. Libraries were prepared by immunoSEQ multiplex PCR; TCRdb keeps only in-frame clonotypes and omits some of them. The table shows 70,000 or so clones, with over 60% occurring only once. The starting material was CD4+ T cells from PBMCs cultured with HIV peptides, obtained before COVID-19 vaccination. Receptors originate from a human donor who had a prior SARS-CoV-2 infection. CDR3s include the opening cysteine and the closing phenylalanine or tryptophan. A D gene is named only where the DNA matches it firmly. Part of the rows lack a size; the others show once, few, many or a class for expanded clones.

J gene: TRBJ2-5
V gene: TRBV6-1
D gene: TRBD2
clone size: NA
CDR3 DNA: TGTGCCAGCAGTGGCCCCCGGGGCGGGGGGATACAAGAGACCCAGTACTTC
CDR3 protein: CASSGPRGGGIQETQYF

J gene: TRBJ2-1
V gene: TRBV4-2
D gene: TRBD1
clone size: NA
CDR3 DNA: TGTGCCAGCAGCCAGACAACCGGGACAGGAGCCTACAATGAGCAGTTCTTC
CDR3 protein: CASSQTTGTGAYNEQFF

J gene: TRBJ1-4
V gene: TRBV2
D gene: TRBD1
clone size: NA
CDR3 DNA: TGTGCCAGCACGGGCCGACAGGGGCTCACTAATGAAAAACTGTTTTTT
CDR3 protein: CASTGRQGLTNEKLFF

J gene: TRBJ2-1
V gene: TRBV9
D gene: NA
clone size: NA
CDR3 DNA: TGTGCCAGCAGCGTAGGAGACAATGAGCAGTTCTTC
CDR3 protein: CASSVGDNEQFF

J gene: TRBJ2-1
V gene: TRBV5-4
D gene: NA
clone size: NA
CDR3 DNA: TGTGCCAGCAGCTTGGGCGGAGTAGAGCAGTTCTTC
CDR3 protein: CASSLGGVEQFF

J gene: TRBJ2-7
V gene: TRBV10-1
D gene: TRBD1
clone size: NA
CDR3 DNA: TGCGCCAGCAGTGAGTTGGCCGCAGGGGGCGCGACCTACGAGCAGTACTTC
CDR3 protein: CASSELAAGGATYEQYF

J gene: TRBJ2-1
V gene: TRBV3-1/TRBV3-2
D gene: NA
clone size: few
CDR3 DNA: TGTGCCAGCAGCCTACTGGGGGATGAGCAGTTCTTC
CDR3 protein: CASSLLGDEQFF

J gene: TRBJ2-7
V gene: TRBV5-1
D gene: NA
clone size: NA
CDR3 DNA: TGCGCCAGCAGCCCCGGAGGCTCCTACGAGCAGTACTTC
CDR3 protein: CASSPGGSYEQYF

J gene: TRBJ2-3
V gene: TRBV7-2
D gene: NA
clone size: NA
CDR3 DNA: TGTGCCAGCAGCTTAGCGGTTGCTTTCACAGATACGCAGTATTTT
CDR3 protein: CASSLAVAFTDTQYF

J gene: TRBJ2-4
V gene: TRBV5-1
D gene: NA
clone size: NA
CDR3 DNA: TGCGCCAGCAGCTTGGATCAGCGGGTGGGAAACATTCAGTACTTC
CDR3 protein: CASSLDQRVGNIQYF

J gene: TRBJ1-3
V gene: TRBV2
D gene: NA
clone size: few
CDR3 DNA: TGTGCCAGCAGTGAAGCCCGCGGAAACACCATATATTTT
CDR3 protein: CASSEARGNTIYF

J gene: TRBJ2-3
V gene: TRBV4-3
D gene: TRBD1
clone size: NA
CDR3 DNA: TGCGCCAGCAGCCGCGGACAGGACTTCACAGATACGCAGTATTTT
CDR3 protein: CASSRGQDFTDTQYF

J gene: TRBJ1-2
V gene: TRBV5-1
D gene: TRBD1
clone size: NA
CDR3 DNA: TGCGCCAGCAGCCCTGGGGACAGGGGCCTAGGAGGCTACACCTTC
CDR3 protein: CASSPGDRGLGGYTF

J gene: TRBJ2-7
V gene: TRBV11-3
D gene: TRBD2
clone size: NA
CDR3 DNA: TGTGCCAGCAGCCTGGGACTAGCGGCCTACGAGCAGTACTTC
CDR3 protein: CASSLGLAAYEQYF

J gene: TRBJ1-4
V gene: TRBV5-6
D gene: TRBD1
clone size: once
CDR3 DNA: TGTGCCAGCAGCTGGACAGGGGGCGAGGAAAAACTGTTTTTT
CDR3 protein: CASSWTGGEEKLFF

J gene: TRBJ1-5
V gene: TRBV20-1
D gene: NA
clone size: NA
CDR3 DNA: TGCAGTGCAAGTCAGGGGAACATCAGGGAGCCCCAGCATTTT
CDR3 protein: CSASQGNIREPQHF

J gene: TRBJ2-2
V gene: TRBV7-9
D gene: NA
clone size: NA
CDR3 DNA: TGTGCCAGCAGCGCGCTATGGGGGGAAACCGGGGAGCTGTTTTTT
CDR3 protein: CASSALWGETGELFF

J gene: TRBJ2-7
V gene: TRBV5-8
D gene: NA
clone size: NA
CDR3 DNA: TGTGCCAGCAGCTTGCAAAGAAACTACGAGCAGTACTTC
CDR3 protein: CASSLQRNYEQYF

J gene: TRBJ2-3
V gene: TRBV10-3
D gene: NA
clone size: NA
CDR3 DNA: TGTGCCATACGACAGGCCCTCGGGGATACGCAGTATTTT
CDR3 protein: CAIRQALGDTQYF

J gene: TRBJ2-3
V gene: TRBV4-3
D gene: TRBD1
clone size: NA
CDR3 DNA: TGCGCCAGCAGCCAAGATCGGAACAGGGGGATAGATACGCAGTATTTT
CDR3 protein: CASSQDRNRGIDTQYF

J gene: TRBJ2-2
V gene: TRBV3-1/TRBV3-2
D gene: NA
clone size: once
CDR3 DNA: TGTGCCAGCAGCCAAGTCCTCAGCACCGGGGAGCTGTTTTTT
CDR3 protein: CASSQVLSTGELFF

J gene: TRBJ2-2
V gene: TRBV14
D gene: TRBD2
clone size: NA
CDR3 DNA: TGTGCCAGCAGCCATCGACTAGCCGGGAACACCGGGGAGCTGTTTTTT
CDR3 protein: CASSHRLAGNTGELFF

J gene: TRBJ1-3
V gene: TRBV7-2
D gene: NA
clone size: NA
CDR3 DNA: TGTGCCAGCAGCTTTAATGGGGGCGACGGCCCCTATTTT
CDR3 protein: CASSFNGGDGPYF

J gene: TRBJ2-1
V gene: TRBV11-2
D gene: TRBD2
clone size: NA
CDR3 DNA: TGTGCCAGCAGCATACCGGGACTAGGTTACAATGAGCAGTTCTTC
CDR3 protein: CASSIPGLGYNEQFF

J gene: TRBJ2-5
V gene: TRBV7-2
D gene: NA
clone size: NA
CDR3 DNA: TGTGCCAGCAGCTTAGTCCGGAAAGAGACCCAGTACTTC
CDR3 protein: CASSLVRKETQYF

J gene: TRBJ1-5
V gene: TRBV7-2
D gene: TRBD1
clone size: NA
CDR3 DNA: TGTGCCAGCAGCGCTCCGGGACAGGGGGCTTTTAGACAGCCCCAGCATTTT
CDR3 protein: CASSAPGQGAFRQPQHF

J gene: TRBJ2-1
V gene: TRBV5-4
D gene: NA
clone size: few
CDR3 DNA: TGTGCCAGCAGCTTGGCGCCTAGGGAGGGGGTCGGGAATGAGCAGTTCTTC
CDR3 protein: CASSLAPREGVGNEQFF

J gene: TRBJ2-2
V gene: TRBV18
D gene: NA
clone size: NA
CDR3 DNA: TGTGCCAGCTCACCCAATTCATGGGGGCAGAACACCGGGGAGCTGTTTTTT
CDR3 protein: CASSPNSWGQNTGELFF

J gene: TRBJ1-4
V gene: TRBV18
D gene: NA
clone size: once
CDR3 DNA: TGTGCCAGCTCCCACTCCTGGAGGGACACAACTAATGAAAAACTGTTTTTT
CDR3 protein: CASSHSWRDTTNEKLFF

J gene: TRBJ2-3
V gene: TRBV5-4
D gene: NA
clone size: once
CDR3 DNA: TGTGCCAGCAGCTTGCGACTTAGCGGTAGCACAGATACGCAGTATTTT
CDR3 protein: CASSLRLSGSTDTQYF

J gene: TRBJ2-6
V gene: TRBV9
D gene: NA
clone size: NA
CDR3 DNA: TGTGCCAGCAGTGACCAAGGGTCTGGGGCCAACGTCCTGACTTTC
CDR3 protein: CASSDQGSGANVLTF

J gene: TRBJ1-4
V gene: TRBV2
D gene: TRBD1
clone size: NA
CDR3 DNA: TGTGCCAGCAGTCAGGGCAGGGGGCCCGAAAAACTGTTTTTT
CDR3 protein: CASSQGRGPEKLFF

J gene: TRBJ1-2
V gene: TRBV29-1
D gene: NA
clone size: NA
CDR3 DNA: TGCAGCGCCCTGAACTATGGCTACACCTTC
CDR3 protein: CSALNYGYTF

J gene: TRBJ2-1
V gene: TRBV9
D gene: TRBD2
clone size: NA
CDR3 DNA: TGTGCCAGCAGCGTAGGATATACTAGCGGGAGCTACAATGAGCAGTTCTTC
CDR3 protein: CASSVGYTSGSYNEQFF

J gene: TRBJ2-3
V gene: TRBV6-2/TRBV6-3
D gene: NA
clone size: once
CDR3 DNA: TGTGCCAGCAGTTACGGGTGGGAGACCACAGATACGCAGTATTTT
CDR3 protein: CASSYGWETTDTQYF

J gene: TRBJ2-5
V gene: TRBV4-1
D gene: TRBD2
clone size: NA
CDR3 DNA: TGCGCCAGCAGCCGGACGGGGACTAATCACCAAGAGACCCAGTACTTC
CDR3 protein: CASSRTGTNHQETQYF

J gene: TRBJ2-4
V gene: TRBV6-5
D gene: NA
clone size: NA
CDR3 DNA: TGTGCCAGCAGCAGTCCTACCAAAAACATTCAGTACTTC
CDR3 protein: CASSSPTKNIQYF

J gene: TRBJ2-7
V gene: TRBV15
D gene: NA
clone size: many
CDR3 DNA: TGTGCCACCAGCACTGTTACGGAGACCCTTTACTACGAGCAGTACTTC
CDR3 protein: CATSTVTETLYYEQYF

J gene: TRBJ1-1
V gene: TRBV30
D gene: NA
clone size: NA
CDR3 DNA: TGTGCCTGGACCAGGGATACCTACACTGAAGCTTTCTTT
CDR3 protein: CAWTRDTYTEAFF

J gene: TRBJ2-5
V gene: TRBV5-1
D gene: NA
clone size: NA
CDR3 DNA: TGCGCCAGCAGCACCTGGAGCGGTTTCTCAGAGACCCAGTACTTC
CDR3 protein: CASSTWSGFSETQYF

J gene: TRBJ2-3
V gene: TRBV7-9
D gene: NA
clone size: NA
CDR3 DNA: TGTGCCAGCAGCTTCAGGGATTCAGATACGCAGTATTTT
CDR3 protein: CASSFRDSDTQYF

J gene: TRBJ1-4
V gene: TRBV9
D gene: NA
clone size: NA
CDR3 DNA: TGTGCCAGCAGCGTAGTCCTAGGGAGCAGAGCTAATGAAAAACTGTTTTTT
CDR3 protein: CASSVVLGSRANEKLFF

J gene: TRBJ2-5
V gene: TRBV6-2/TRBV6-3
D gene: NA
clone size: NA
CDR3 DNA: TGTGCCAGCAGTAGCCGTCAGATTCAAGAGACCCAGTACTTC
CDR3 protein: CASSSRQIQETQYF

J gene: TRBJ2-5
V gene: TRBV11-3
D gene: TRBD2
clone size: NA
CDR3 DNA: TGTGCCAGCAGCCCCAGGACTAGCGGGAGCCAGTACCAAGAGACCCAGTACTTC
CDR3 protein: CASSPRTSGSQYQETQYF

J gene: TRBJ2-5
V gene: TRBV3-1/TRBV3-2
D gene: TRBD2
clone size: NA
CDR3 DNA: TGTGCCAGCAGTTTCGGGACTAGCGGGGAGACCCAGTACTTC
CDR3 protein: CASSFGTSGETQYF

J gene: TRBJ2-7
V gene: TRBV2
D gene: TRBD2
clone size: NA
CDR3 DNA: TGTGCCAGCAGTGAATGGCCTAGCGGGGACTTCGAGCAGTACTTC
CDR3 protein: CASSEWPSGDFEQYF

J gene: TRBJ2-5
V gene: TRBV6-5
D gene: NA
clone size: NA
CDR3 DNA: TGTGCCAGCAGCCAGGATTTCCAAGAGACCCAGTACTTC
CDR3 protein: CASSQDFQETQYF

J gene: TRBJ2-7
V gene: TRBV11-3
D gene: NA
clone size: NA
CDR3 DNA: TGTGCCAGCAGCTTAAGTCTGGGGGTACCCTACGAGCAGTACTTC
CDR3 protein: CASSLSLGVPYEQYF

J gene: TRBJ1-5
V gene: TRBV4-3
D gene: NA
clone size: few
CDR3 DNA: TGCGCCAGCAGCCAAGAGTTGTTTCAGCCCCAGCATTTT
CDR3 protein: CASSQELFQPQHF

J gene: TRBJ2-7
V gene: TRBV7-2
D gene: NA
clone size: once
CDR3 DNA: TGTGCCAGCAGCCGTCGGACCTGTCCGTACTTC
CDR3 protein: CASSRRTCPYF

J gene: TRBJ1-6
V gene: TRBV7-9
D gene: TRBD1
clone size: NA
CDR3 DNA: TGTGCCATCCAGTATGATGGACAGGGGAAAGGATCACCCCTCCACTTT
CDR3 protein: CAIQYDGQGKGSPLHF

J gene: TRBJ2-1
V gene: TRBV7-2
D gene: TRBD2
clone size: few
CDR3 DNA: TGTGCCAGCAGCTTTATAGCGGGACTAGTGAACAATGAGCAGTTCTTC
CDR3 protein: CASSFIAGLVNNEQFF

J gene: TRBJ2-1
V gene: TRBV7-6
D gene: TRBD1
clone size: once
CDR3 DNA: TGTGCCAGCAGCTTATTCGGGACAGGGGACAATGAGCAGTTCTTC
CDR3 protein: CASSLFGTGDNEQFF

J gene: TRBJ2-1
V gene: TRBV18
D gene: TRBD1
clone size: NA
CDR3 DNA: TGTGCCAGCTCAGCCGGGACAGGGTCCTACAATGAGCAGTTCTTC
CDR3 protein: CASSAGTGSYNEQFF

J gene: TRBJ2-7
V gene: TRBV7-2
D gene: NA
clone size: NA
CDR3 DNA: TGTGCCAGCAGCTTGGCAAATTCCTACGAGCAGTACTTC
CDR3 protein: CASSLANSYEQYF